This T cell receptor beta chain was sequenced in a study of breast tumors, draining lymph nodes, adjacent tissues. The lymph nodes were axillary draining lymph nodes from breast cancer patients. Points from the study as a whole: Tumor repertoires ranked between lymph nodes and nontumor tissue in diversity, with V and J gene preferences. That most tumor T cells come from lymph nodes remained unproven. Tumor and nontumor repertoires were significantly more similar in luminal-like than in basal-like breast cancer. Most tumor T cells seemingly derive from lymph node, then expand in tumor.

Germline lookup yields CDR1 SGHRS and CDR2 YFSETQ. V lost 2 bases and J lost 0, with 10 bases in between. The CDR3 runs 15 residues. TCRdb reanalysed the multiplex PCR reads using MiXCR and keeps one entry per CDR3 protein. Among some 130,000 distinct CDR3 sequences listed, approximately 20% were seen once. This clonotype was counted ten times or more. What it binds is not known. The V gene is TRBV5-1, the J gene TRBJ2-3; D is undetermined. What was sequenced was axillary lymph node tissue. This receptor was taken from a female donor with breast cancer. Some clones in this sample may be carry-over from other donors' samples. The CDR3 DNA sequence: TGCGCCAGCAGCTTACGCCCCGGTAGCACAGATACGCAGTATTTT. Protein product: CASSLRPGSTDTQYF.